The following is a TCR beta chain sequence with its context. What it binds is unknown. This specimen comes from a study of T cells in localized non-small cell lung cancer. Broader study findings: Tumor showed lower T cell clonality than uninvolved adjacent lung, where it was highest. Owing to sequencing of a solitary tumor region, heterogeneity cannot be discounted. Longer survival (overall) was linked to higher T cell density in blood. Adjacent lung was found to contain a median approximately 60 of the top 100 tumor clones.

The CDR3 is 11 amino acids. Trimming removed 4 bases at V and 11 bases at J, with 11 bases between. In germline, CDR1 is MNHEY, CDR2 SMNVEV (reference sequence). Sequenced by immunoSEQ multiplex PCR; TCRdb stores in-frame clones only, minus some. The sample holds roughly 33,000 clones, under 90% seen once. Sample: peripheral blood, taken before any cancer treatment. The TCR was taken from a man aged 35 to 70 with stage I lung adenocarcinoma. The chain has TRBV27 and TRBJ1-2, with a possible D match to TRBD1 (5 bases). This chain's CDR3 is CASSSGPKYTF. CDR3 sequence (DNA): TGTGCCAGCAGTTCGGGACCTAAATACACCTTC.